Sequencing of this TCR beta chain was carried out in a study of beta chain features in type 1 diabetes (dated by TCRdb to 2017 to 2018). Regarding the complete study: Mean age, gender distribution, total cell number and subset yield were not different between patients and healthy donors. Regulatory and stem cell-like memory subsets were obtained from only 8 patients and about eight healthy donors, while naive and central memory subsets were obtained from all 30 or so donors. In the study, recently diagnosed type 1 diabetes patients and matched healthy donors were compared on the TCRB repertoires of their sorted circulating CD4+ T cell subsets. A total of 85 million to 140 million sorted cells were examined across all samples, and a strong correlation was observed between cell number per subset and RNA yield.

Between the V and J ends, shortened by 2 bases and 0 bases respectively, the junction contains 8 bases. CDR1 GTSNPN and CDR2 SVGIG are derived from the germline V gene (reference sequence). The CDR3 runs 15 residues from the cysteine to the phenylalanine. Solely the CDR3 DNA is kept, with 45 bases framed from the first base. The High Capacity cDNA Reverse Transcription Kit was used to reverse transcribe all of the isolated RNA, meaning that expressed TCRB transcripts were what got sequenced. Naive, central memory and regulatory T cell samples underwent deep immunoSEQ sequencing, averaging around 3.9 million total reads per sample. After sorted cells were lysed in RLT buffer, RNA was extracted with DNase-treated RNeasy Micro or Mini kits, with the choice depending on cell number. Each cell subset was processed on its own to prevent cross-contamination, while patient and healthy donor samples were processed together. TCRB sequences were amplified from cDNA with the immunoSEQ multiplex PCR, producing 87-bp fragments spanning the CDR3 region. Amplicons were sequenced on the Illumina HiSeq platform. Processing in the source paper ran as follows. Synthetic template baselines were used to correct PCR bias computationally, reads within Hamming distance 2 were collapsed together, and singletons that could not be merged were discarded. Reads were aligned to IMGT to assign V, D and J genes, CDR3 length, and insertions or deletions at six rearrangement sites. Within each subset, clonotype counts were normalized to the number of sorted cells before true diversity and Gini coefficients were calculated with the tcR R package. Repertoire sharing was quantified using the overlap coefficient calculated on TCRB nucleotide sequences. Out-of-frame TCRB sequences from naive cells were analyzed to stand in for the pre-selection repertoire. This immuneACCESS table, as held by TCRdb, lists in-frame sequences with V and J called but not all clones. Of the missing ones, under half trace to an unresolved V gene in checked studies; the others have no known cause. V and J calls and clone size are as listed in that table; D and trimming were resolved from the DNA. For this sample there are 140,000 or so clones; about 9.4% appear just once. The ten largest make up 1% to 1.5% of the sample.

Notes on this clone: No cognate antigen has been identified for it. Base-call qualities are not available, and no considerably larger clone is one nucleotide away.

General study outcomes and caveats: PCR may preferentially amplify shorter templates, but because patient and control samples were amplified and corrected together, any resulting skew would affect both groups equally. Fewer insertions and more nucleotide deletions at VDJ recombination sites were observed in patients with type 1 diabetes, implying thymic rearrangement abnormalities. A moderate but significant shortening of TCRB CDR3 length was observed in type 1 diabetes patients in all four CD4+ subsets. HLA sub-analyses involved small numbers of individuals, so any influence of HLA type on TCRB rearrangement remained unresolved. The naive, central memory and regulatory TCRB repertoires appeared to resemble one another more closely among patients than among healthy donors. Because cDNA rather than genomic DNA was sequenced, highly expressing activated cells could have been over-represented, although no difference in activation and CD3 levels was found between groups.

Each donor gave one peripheral blood draw, approximately 110 mL on average, collected into heparinised tubes. A BD FACSAria II and a panel including CD45RO, CCR7, CD25, CD127, CD95 and CD27 were used to sort naive, central memory, regulatory and stem cell-like memory CD4+ T cells. Purity was above 95% for every sorted population. Right away, PBMCs were isolated by Lymphoprep density gradient centrifugation and were stained directly, with no culture step. So that batch effects would be minimized, each experiment stained and sorted samples in pairs, pairing one healthy donor with one patient. Material for sequencing was naive CD4+ T cells from blood. The sample's cell subset or site, from its label and the paper: true naive CD4+ T cells. The V gene is TRBV30 and the J gene is TRBJ2-6; a tentative D call is TRBD1 (5 bases match). This clonotype originated in a man between 18 and 29 years old in good health. The DNA sequence reads TGTGCCTGGAGTCCCAGGGTCTCTGGGGCCAACGTCCTGACTTTC. Its protein product is CAWSPRVSGANVLTF.